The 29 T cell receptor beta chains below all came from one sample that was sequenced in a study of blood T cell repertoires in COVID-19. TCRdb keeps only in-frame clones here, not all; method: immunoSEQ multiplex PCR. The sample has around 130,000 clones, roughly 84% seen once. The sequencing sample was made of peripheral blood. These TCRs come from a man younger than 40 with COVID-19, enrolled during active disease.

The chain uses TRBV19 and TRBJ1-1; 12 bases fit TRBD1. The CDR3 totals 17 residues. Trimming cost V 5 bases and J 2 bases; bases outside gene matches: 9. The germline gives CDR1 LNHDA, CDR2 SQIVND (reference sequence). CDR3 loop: CASSPRDRGRRNTEAFF. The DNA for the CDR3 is TGTGCCAGTAGTCCCCGGGACAGGGGGCGGAGAAACACTGAAGCTTTCTTT.

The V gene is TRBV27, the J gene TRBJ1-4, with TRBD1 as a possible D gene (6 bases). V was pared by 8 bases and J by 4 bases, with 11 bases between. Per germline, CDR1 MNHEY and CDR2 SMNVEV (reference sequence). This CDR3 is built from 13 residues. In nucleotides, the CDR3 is TGTGCCAGCTCATGGGGGCTTAATGAAAAACTGTTTTTT. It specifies CASSWGLNEKLFF.

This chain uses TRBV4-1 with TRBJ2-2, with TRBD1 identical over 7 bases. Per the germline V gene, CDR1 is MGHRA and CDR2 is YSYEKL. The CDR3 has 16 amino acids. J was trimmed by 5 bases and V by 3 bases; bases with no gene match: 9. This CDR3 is CASSHAYPTGTGELFF. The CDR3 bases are TGCGCCAGCAGCCATGCCTACCCGACAGGGACCGGGGAGCTGTTTTTT.

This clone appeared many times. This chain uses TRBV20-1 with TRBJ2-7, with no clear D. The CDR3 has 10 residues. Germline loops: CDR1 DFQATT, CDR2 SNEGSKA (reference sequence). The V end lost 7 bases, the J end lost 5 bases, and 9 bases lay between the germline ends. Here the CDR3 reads CSGLGNEQYF. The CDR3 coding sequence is TGCAGTGGACTCGGCAACGAGCAGTACTTC.

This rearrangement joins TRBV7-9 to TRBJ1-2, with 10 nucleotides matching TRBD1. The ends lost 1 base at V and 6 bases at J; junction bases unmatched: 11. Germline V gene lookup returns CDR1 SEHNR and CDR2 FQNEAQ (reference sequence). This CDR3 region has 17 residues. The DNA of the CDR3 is TGTGCCAGCAGCTTAGATAGACAGGGGGCGCCGGTGGATGGCTACACCTTC. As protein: CASSLDRQGAPVDGYTF.

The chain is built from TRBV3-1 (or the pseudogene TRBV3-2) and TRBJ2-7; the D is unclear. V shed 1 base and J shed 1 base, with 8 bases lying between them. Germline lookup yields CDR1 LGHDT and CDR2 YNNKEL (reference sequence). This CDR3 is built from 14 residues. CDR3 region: CASSQVELSYEQYF. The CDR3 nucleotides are TGTGCCAGCAGCCAAGTAGAATTGTCCTACGAGCAGTACTTC.

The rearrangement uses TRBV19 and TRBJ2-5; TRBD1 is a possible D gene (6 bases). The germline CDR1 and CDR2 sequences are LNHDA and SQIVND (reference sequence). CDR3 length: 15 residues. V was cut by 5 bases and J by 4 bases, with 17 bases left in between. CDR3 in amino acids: CASSPWMGTRETQYF. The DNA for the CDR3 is TGTGCCAGTAGTCCTTGGATGGGGACAAGAGAGACCCAGTACTTC.

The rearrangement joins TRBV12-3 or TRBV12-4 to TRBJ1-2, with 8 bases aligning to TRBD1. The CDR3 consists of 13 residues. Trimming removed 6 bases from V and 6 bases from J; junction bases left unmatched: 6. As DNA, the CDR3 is TGTGCCAGCAGACTGAACAGGGGGGATGGCTACACCTTC. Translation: CASRLNRGDGYTF.

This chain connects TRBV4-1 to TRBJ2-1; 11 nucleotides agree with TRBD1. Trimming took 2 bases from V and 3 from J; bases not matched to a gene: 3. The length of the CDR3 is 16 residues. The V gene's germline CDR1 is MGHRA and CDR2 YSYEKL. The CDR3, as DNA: TGCGCCAGCAGCCAACCGGGACAGGGGGTCTACAATGAGCAGTTCTTC. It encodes CASSQPGQGVYNEQFF.

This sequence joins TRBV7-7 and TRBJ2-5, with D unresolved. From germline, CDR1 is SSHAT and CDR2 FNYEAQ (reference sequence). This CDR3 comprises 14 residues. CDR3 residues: CASSPGPEAGTQYF. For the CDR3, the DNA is TGTGCTAGCTCCCCAGGCCCCGAAGCAGGGACCCAGTACTTC.

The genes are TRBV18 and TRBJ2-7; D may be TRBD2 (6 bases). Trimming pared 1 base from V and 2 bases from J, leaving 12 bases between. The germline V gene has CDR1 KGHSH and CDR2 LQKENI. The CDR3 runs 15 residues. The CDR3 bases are TGTGCCAGCTCACCACGGAGGGCCGGAACCTACGAGCAGTACTTC. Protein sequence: CASSPRRAGTYEQYF.

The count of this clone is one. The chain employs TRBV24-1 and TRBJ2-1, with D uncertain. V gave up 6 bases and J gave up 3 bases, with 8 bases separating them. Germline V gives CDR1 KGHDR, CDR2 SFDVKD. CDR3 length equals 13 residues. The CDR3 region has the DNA TGTGCCACCAGTTCAAGGAGCTACAATGAGCAGTTCTTC. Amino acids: CATSSRSYNEQFF.

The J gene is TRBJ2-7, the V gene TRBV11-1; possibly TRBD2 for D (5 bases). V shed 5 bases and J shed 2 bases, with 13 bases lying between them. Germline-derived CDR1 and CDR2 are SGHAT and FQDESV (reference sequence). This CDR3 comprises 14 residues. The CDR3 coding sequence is TGTGCCAGCAGCCTTAGACGGGGTACCTACGAGCAGTACTTC. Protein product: CASSLRRGTYEQYF.

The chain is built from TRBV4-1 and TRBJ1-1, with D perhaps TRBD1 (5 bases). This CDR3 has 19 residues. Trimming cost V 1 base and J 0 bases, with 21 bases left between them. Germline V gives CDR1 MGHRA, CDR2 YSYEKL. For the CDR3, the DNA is TGCGCCAGCAGCCAAGTAAATTTCCGGGGAGGGACTGTGAACACTGAAGCTTTCTTT. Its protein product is CASSQVNFRGGTVNTEAFF.

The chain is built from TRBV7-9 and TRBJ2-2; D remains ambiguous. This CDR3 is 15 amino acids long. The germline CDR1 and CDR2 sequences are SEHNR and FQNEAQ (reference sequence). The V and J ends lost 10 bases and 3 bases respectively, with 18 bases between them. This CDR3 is CATKPAAADTGELFF. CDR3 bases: TGTGCCACGAAACCCGCGGCGGCAGACACCGGGGAGCTGTTTTTT.

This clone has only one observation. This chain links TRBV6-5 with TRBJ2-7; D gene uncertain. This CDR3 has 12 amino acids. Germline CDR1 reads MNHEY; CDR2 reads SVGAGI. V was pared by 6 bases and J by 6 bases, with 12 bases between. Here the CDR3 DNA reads TGTGCCAGCAGCCCCAGTCATTTCGAGCAGTACTTC. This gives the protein CASSPSHFEQYF.

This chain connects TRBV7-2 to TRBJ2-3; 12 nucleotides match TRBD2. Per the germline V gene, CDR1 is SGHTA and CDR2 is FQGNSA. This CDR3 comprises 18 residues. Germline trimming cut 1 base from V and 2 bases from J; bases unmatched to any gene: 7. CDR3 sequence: CASSLGLAGGTPTDTQYF. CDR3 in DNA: TGTGCCAGCAGCTTAGGGCTAGCGGGGGGGACCCCCACAGATACGCAGTATTTT.

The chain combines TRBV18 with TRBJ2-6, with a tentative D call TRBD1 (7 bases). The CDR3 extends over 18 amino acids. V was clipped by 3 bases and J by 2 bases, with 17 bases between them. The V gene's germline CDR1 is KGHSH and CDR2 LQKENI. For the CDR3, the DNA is TGTGCCAGCTCACCGGAGGGGGCGTTCGTTGCTGGGGCCAACGTCCTGACTTTC. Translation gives CASSPEGAFVAGANVLTF.

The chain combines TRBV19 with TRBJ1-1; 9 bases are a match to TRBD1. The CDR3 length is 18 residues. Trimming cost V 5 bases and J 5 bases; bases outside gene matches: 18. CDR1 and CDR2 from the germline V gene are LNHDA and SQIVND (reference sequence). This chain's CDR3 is CASSERTGTGSARTEAFF. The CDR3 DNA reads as TGTGCCAGTAGTGAGCGCACCGGGACAGGGAGCGCAAGGACTGAAGCTTTCTTT.

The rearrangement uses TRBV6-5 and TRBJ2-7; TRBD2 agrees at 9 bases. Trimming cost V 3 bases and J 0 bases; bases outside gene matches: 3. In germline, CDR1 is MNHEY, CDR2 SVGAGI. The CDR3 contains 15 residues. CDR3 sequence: CASSYSGSVSYEQYF. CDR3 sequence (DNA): TGTGCCAGCAGTTATAGCGGGAGTGTCTCCTACGAGCAGTACTTC.

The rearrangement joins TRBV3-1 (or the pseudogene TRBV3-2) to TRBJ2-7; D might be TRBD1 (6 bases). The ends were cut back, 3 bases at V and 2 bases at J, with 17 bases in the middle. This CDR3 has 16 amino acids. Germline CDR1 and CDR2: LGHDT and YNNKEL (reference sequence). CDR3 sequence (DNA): TGTGCCAGCAGCCAGCTCTTGGGAGAGGGGGCCTACGAGCAGTACTTC. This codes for CASSQLLGEGAYEQYF.

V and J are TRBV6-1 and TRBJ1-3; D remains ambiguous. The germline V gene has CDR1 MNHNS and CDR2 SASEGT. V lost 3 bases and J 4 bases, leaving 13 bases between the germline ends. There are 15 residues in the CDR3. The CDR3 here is CASSEMRAGGNTIYF. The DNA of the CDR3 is TGTGCCAGCAGTGAGATGCGGGCAGGCGGAAACACCATATATTTT.

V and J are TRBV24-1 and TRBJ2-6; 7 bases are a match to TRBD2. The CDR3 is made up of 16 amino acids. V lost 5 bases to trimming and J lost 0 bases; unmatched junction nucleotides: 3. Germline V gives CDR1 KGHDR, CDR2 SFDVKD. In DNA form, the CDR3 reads TGTGCCACCAGTGGGGGGGGAGGCTCTGGGGCCAACGTCCTGACTTTC. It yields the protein CATSGGGGSGANVLTF.

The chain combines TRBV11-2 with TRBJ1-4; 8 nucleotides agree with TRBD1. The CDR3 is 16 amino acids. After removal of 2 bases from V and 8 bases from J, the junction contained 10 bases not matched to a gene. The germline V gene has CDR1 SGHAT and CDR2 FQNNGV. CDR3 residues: CASSLISTGVREKLFF. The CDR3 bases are TGTGCCAGCAGCTTAATTTCGACAGGGGTCCGGGAAAAACTGTTTTTT.

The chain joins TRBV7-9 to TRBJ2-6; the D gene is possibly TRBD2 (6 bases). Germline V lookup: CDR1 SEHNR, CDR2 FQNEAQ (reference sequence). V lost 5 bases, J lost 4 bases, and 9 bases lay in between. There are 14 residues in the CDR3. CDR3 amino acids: CASSPGGGANVLTF. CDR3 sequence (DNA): TGTGCCAGCAGCCCCGGGGGAGGGGCCAACGTCCTGACTTTC.

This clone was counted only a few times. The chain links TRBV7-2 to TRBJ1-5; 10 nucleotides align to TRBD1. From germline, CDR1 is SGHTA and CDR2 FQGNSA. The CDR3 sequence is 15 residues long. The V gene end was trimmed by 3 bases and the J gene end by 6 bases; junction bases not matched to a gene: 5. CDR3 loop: CASSFAGTGAQPQHF. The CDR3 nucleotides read TGTGCCAGCAGCTTCGCCGGGACAGGGGCTCAGCCCCAGCATTTT.

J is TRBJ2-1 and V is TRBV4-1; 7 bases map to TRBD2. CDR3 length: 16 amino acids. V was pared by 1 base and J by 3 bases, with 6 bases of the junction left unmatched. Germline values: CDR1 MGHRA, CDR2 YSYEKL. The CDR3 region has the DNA TGCGCCAGCAGCCAAGCTGCCCTAGCGGTCTACAATGAGCAGTTCTTC. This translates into CASSQAALAVYNEQFF.

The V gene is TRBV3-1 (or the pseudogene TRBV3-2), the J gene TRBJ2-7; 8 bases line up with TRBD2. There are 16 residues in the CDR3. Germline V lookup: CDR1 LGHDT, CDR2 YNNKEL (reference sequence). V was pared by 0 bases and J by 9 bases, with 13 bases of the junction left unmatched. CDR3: CASSQDPLAGREGQYF. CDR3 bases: TGTGCCAGCAGCCAAGATCCGCTAGCGGGCCGGGAGGGGCAGTACTTC.

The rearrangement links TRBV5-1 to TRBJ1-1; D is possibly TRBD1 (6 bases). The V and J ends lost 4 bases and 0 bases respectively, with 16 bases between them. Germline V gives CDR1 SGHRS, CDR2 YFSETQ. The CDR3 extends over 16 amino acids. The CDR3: CASSPTVGAVNTEAFF. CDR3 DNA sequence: TGCGCCAGCAGCCCCACAGTGGGGGCGGTGAACACTGAAGCTTTCTTT.